This T cell receptor beta chain came from a study of blood T cell repertoires in COVID-19 (TCRdb year 2020). General notes on the study: Samples from collaborators originated in the United States, Italy and Spain and spanned both the acute and convalescent phases of COVID-19. The dataset comprised deeply sampled blood TCRbeta repertoires from subjects exposed to, actively infected with, or recovered from COVID-19. The samples were drawn from two sources: the first 160 participants of the ongoing ImmuneRACE study, and 1,000 to 1,500 subjects contributed by 6 global collaborators. A de-identified subject ID, COVID-19 status, age in years and sex were almost always included in the sample metadata. The material from the prospective study consisted of cDNA or gDNA derived from T cells, B-cell-depleted T cells, or PBMCs. Where available, HLA class I and class II types were taken from metadata supplied by the sample provider and were not determined by assay-based typing. A freely available public database, intended as a resource for researchers studying the immune response to SARS-CoV-2, is where the repertoires were released. Beyond this particular receptor, the publication reports: Clinical and demographic metadata were provided uncurated, with the amount varying by source and participant.

As for this clone: Its antigen is not yet known. No much larger clonotype is one base removed from it; base qualities were not supplied.

The CDR3, from cysteine to phenylalanine, totals 14 residues. The only DNA kept is the CDR3, 42 bases in frame from the first base. Unmatched junction bases come to 2, with V trimmed by 2 bases and J by 1 base. From the germline V gene, CDR1 is SGHRS and CDR2 is YFSETQ. Whole blood was collected in K2EDTA tubes by collaborating institutions according to the institutions' own protocols. For TCRbeta analysis, collaborators shipped samples in one of three forms: frozen whole blood, isolated PBMCs, or DNA extracted from either of those sample types. TCRbeta CDR3 regions were amplified from genomic DNA using the immunoSEQ Assay, a bias-controlled multiplex PCR. Turning to the authors' computational methods: Within the assay, amplification of reference gene primers was used to estimate how many nucleated cells each sample contained. To quantify the absolute abundance of each unique TCRbeta CDR3 rearrangement, sequence reads were collapsed and filtered. For each sample, productive Simpson clonality was calculated as the square root of Simpson's diversity index over productive rearrangements. TCRdb stores this immuneACCESS table with in-frame sequences only. Part of the clones is absent; in the studies checked, under half of the shortfall reflects unresolved V genes, and no reason is known for the rest. The V and J calls and clone size were taken over from that table, and D and trimming were inferred from the DNA. This sample comprises 60,000 to 85,000 clones, about 86% of them detected only once. Of the sample, around 10% is held by the ten largest clones.

Sequenced sample: peripheral blood. This chain is built from TRBV5-1 and TRBJ2-5, and TRBD1 matches 7 of the central bases. The source of this sequence is a human donor in a cohort sampled during active COVID-19. At the DNA level, the sequence is TGCGCCAGCAGCTTAGACAGGGCCCAAGAGACCCAGTACTTC. Its amino acids are CASSLDRAQETQYF.